This T cell receptor beta chain was retrieved from a study of blood T cells in healthy people across ages. This CDR3 spans 13 amino acids. V lost 3 bases to trimming and J lost 2 bases, with 7 bases between them. Looked up from germline, CDR1 is SGHAT and CDR2 is FQDESV (reference sequence). This clonotype came up many times. A second roughly 7 to 12 cycle PCR used barcoded and J-beta primers. TCRdb reanalysed the 5' RACE reads using MiXCR and keeps one entry per CDR3 protein. Found here are around 990,000 distinct CDR3 sequences, around 27% of them singletons; the top ten hold around 0.75%. These data were also reused for a study on T cells of mothers and their children. That work adds: Researchers report slightly higher, though non-significant, overlap in related mother-child pairs than in unrelated pairs.

The sample was blood. The sequence derives from a girl aged 2 to 10 in good health. The gene calls are TRBV11-1 and TRBJ2-5; perhaps TRBD2 as D (5 bases). The CDR3 loop reads CASSFTGQETQYF. DNA for the CDR3: TGTGCCAGCAGCTTCACGGGGCAAGAGACCCAGTACTTC.